The 18 T cell receptor beta chains below were found in one sample sequenced in a study of blood T cell repertoires in COVID-19. Only in-frame clones appear in the TCRdb table, and some are missing; sequencing was by immunoSEQ multiplex PCR. The sample has 150,000 to 200,000 clones, about 88% seen once; the top ten hold 0.99%. Sequenced input: peripheral blood. Receptors originate from a man between 18 and 29 years old with acute or convalescent COVID-19.

Written as DNA, the CDR3 is TGTGCCAGCAGGCCAGGGTACAGTGGAAACACCATATATTTT. Translated: CASRPGYSGNTIYF. The chain is built from TRBV6-5 and TRBJ1-3; D is possibly TRBD1 (5 bases). Germline-derived CDR1 and CDR2 are MNHEY and SVGAGI. V lost 6 bases and J lost 3, with 12 bases in between. The CDR3 extends over 14 amino acids.

This chain connects TRBV24-1 to TRBJ2-3; 9 bases align to TRBD1. The length of the CDR3 is 16 residues. The V gene's germline CDR1 is KGHDR and CDR2 SFDVKD. J gave up 5 bases and V 1 base, and 6 bases lay outside the gene matches. The DNA of the CDR3 is TGTGCCACCAGTGATTTCACAGGGGGCGGTGGAGATACGCAGTATTTT. Amino acid sequence: CATSDFTGGGGDTQYF.

The rearrangement links TRBV24-1 to TRBJ2-3; TRBD2 aligns across 12 bases. This CDR3 spans 16 amino acids. The V gene's germline CDR1 is KGHDR and CDR2 SFDVKD. The V and J ends lost 5 bases and 6 bases, in that order; junction bases with no gene match: 8. In DNA form, the CDR3 reads TGTGCCACCAGTGCAACGACTAGCGGGAGTTCCGATACGCAGTATTTT. Translated, it gives CATSATTSGSSDTQYF.

The chain combines TRBV7-2 with TRBJ2-5; 13 positions agree with TRBD2. CDR3 length: 15 residues. With V trimmed by 6 bases and J by 4 bases, 5 bases remained unmatched. Germline-derived CDR1 and CDR2 are SGHTA and FQGNSA. The CDR3 sequence: CASRSGLAGVETQYF. The CDR3 bases are TGTGCCAGCAGGTCCGGACTAGCGGGGGTAGAGACCCAGTACTTC.

The chain combines TRBV24-1 with TRBJ2-4; TRBD1 agrees at 8 bases. Per germline, CDR1 KGHDR and CDR2 SFDVKD. After removal of 2 bases from V and 3 bases from J, the junction contained 5 bases not matched to a gene. The CDR3 has 16 residues. This chain's CDR3 is CATSDSIDRGKNIQYF. The CDR3 DNA reads TGTGCCACCAGTGATTCGATTGACAGGGGCAAAAACATTCAGTACTTC.

The chain links TRBV5-5 to TRBJ2-7; maybe TRBD1 (6 bases). V lost 4 bases and J 3 bases, leaving 20 bases between the germline ends. Looked up from germline, CDR1 is SGHKS and CDR2 is YYEKEE (reference sequence). The CDR3 is 16 amino acids. In nucleotides, the CDR3 is TGTGCCAGCAGCCCCGGGGCGGGCAGGGGTGACTACGAGCAGTACTTC. Translated: CASSPGAGRGDYEQYF.

The CDR3 nucleotides read TGTGCCAGCAGCCCACGGGGCGGGACAGGGGCCTTGGGGGACTATGGCTACACCTTC. It is translated as CASSPRGGTGALGDYGYTF. The V and J genes are TRBV5-8 and TRBJ1-2; the match to TRBD1 covers 10 bases. Germline V lookup: CDR1 SGHTS, CDR2 YDEGEE. Trimming took 4 bases from V and 3 from J; bases not matched to a gene: 18. The CDR3 has 19 residues. The complete variable domain, with remaining parts taken from reference TRBV5-8 and TRBJ1-2, reads EAGVTQSPTHLIKTRGQQATLRCSPISGHTSVYWYQQALGLGLQFLLWYDEGEERNRGNFPPRFSGRQFPNYSSELNVNALELEDSALYLCASSPRGGTGALGDYGYTFGSGTRLTVV.

The V call is TRBV15, the J call TRBJ1-2; D might be TRBD1 (6 bases). V was clipped by 0 bases and J by 5 bases, with 13 bases between them. CDR1 and CDR2 from the germline V gene are LNHNV and YYDKDF (reference sequence). The length of the CDR3 is 15 residues. The CDR3 sequence: CATSRDIGTPYGYTF. CDR3 sequence (DNA): TGTGCCACCAGCAGAGATATTGGGACACCTTATGGCTACACCTTC.

V gene TRBV5-4 combines with J gene TRBJ2-1; TRBD2 matches at 11 bases. CDR1 is SGHNT, CDR2 YYREEE, per germline (reference sequence). The CDR3 runs 15 residues. Trimming took 7 bases from V and 10 from J; bases not matched to a gene: 13. CDR3 DNA: TGTGCCAGCGGGCTAGGGGTAGCGGGGGGGCAGGAGCAGTTCTTC. Its protein product is CASGLGVAGGQEQFF.

J is TRBJ1-2 and V is TRBV3-1 (or the pseudogene TRBV3-2), with unresolved D. CDR1 and CDR2 (germline): LGHDT, YNNKEL (reference sequence). The V end lost 11 bases, the J end lost 0 bases, and 10 bases lay between the germline ends. There are 12 residues in the CDR3. CDR3 nucleotide sequence: TGTGCCTCGGGAGGGTCTAACTATGGCTACACCTTC. It specifies CASGGSNYGYTF.

This CDR3 reads CASSGWGQGYNSPLHF. CDR3 DNA: TGTGCCAGCAGTGGGTGGGGCCAGGGGTATAATTCACCCCTCCACTTT. The genes are TRBV2 and TRBJ1-6; TRBD1 is a possible D gene (6 bases). V was cut by 4 bases and J by 4 bases, with 14 bases left in between. The CDR3 consists of 16 residues. CDR1 is SNHLY and CDR2 is FYNNEI in the germline V gene.

The chain combines TRBV19 with TRBJ2-2, with a possible D match to TRBD1 (6 bases). Trimming took off 0 bases at V and 4 bases at J, with 9 bases between the two ends. CDR3 size: 15 residues. The germline V gene encodes CDR1 LNHDA and CDR2 SQIVND (reference sequence). The DNA for the CDR3 is TGTGCCAGTAGTATAGAGGGCAGGGGCACCGGGGAGCTGTTTTTT. This translates into CASSIEGRGTGELFF.

The chain couples TRBV14 to TRBJ1-4; a weak D match, TRBD1 (6 bases). The CDR3 extends over 14 amino acids. Trimming took 2 bases from V and 7 from J, leaving 11 bases between them. Germline CDR1 reads SGHDN; CDR2 reads FVKESK. CDR3 region: CASSQQGSGEKLFF. CDR3 nucleotide sequence: TGTGCCAGCAGCCAACAGGGGTCGGGTGAAAAACTGTTTTTT.

V is TRBV2 and J is TRBJ1-4; no definite D call. V was trimmed by 5 bases and J by 5 bases, leaving 21 bases between them. Germline V gene data show CDR1 as SNHLY and CDR2 as FYNNEI. CDR3 length: 17 amino acids. The CDR3 loop reads CASSRHGMSSINEKLFF. For the CDR3, the DNA is TGTGCCAGCAGTCGACACGGGATGAGTTCGATCAATGAAAAACTGTTTTTT.

The chain employs TRBV6-5 and TRBJ1-5; no clear D gene. The CDR3 is 13 amino acids. In germline, CDR1 is MNHEY, CDR2 SVGAGI. Deletions cut 8 bases from V and 6 bases from J, with 14 bases between. The CDR3: CASGPGGGQPQHF. The CDR3 DNA reads TGTGCCAGCGGCCCAGGCGGAGGTCAGCCCCAGCATTTT.

The chain is built from TRBV18 and TRBJ2-1; 9 bases line up with TRBD1. Germline V gene data show CDR1 as KGHSH and CDR2 as LQKENI. V lost 2 bases and J lost 9; bases outside the gene matches: 8. The CDR3 covers 15 residues. CDR3 in amino acids: CASSPTGQGYLEQFF. The CDR3 DNA reads as TGTGCCAGCTCACCAACGGGACAGGGTTACCTTGAGCAGTTCTTC.

V is TRBV7-2 and J is TRBJ2-1; 9 nucleotides match TRBD2. The germline gives CDR1 SGHTA, CDR2 FQGNSA. The CDR3 spans 14 residues. Germline trimming cut 5 bases from V and 6 bases from J; bases unmatched to any gene: 5. The CDR3 here is CASSTRGGANEQFF. The CDR3 nucleotides read TGTGCCAGCAGCACCCGCGGGGGGGCCAATGAGCAGTTCTTC.

This chain joins TRBV5-6 and TRBJ2-1, with D maybe TRBD1 (6 bases). The germline gives CDR1 SGHDT, CDR2 YYEEEE. Trimming removed 1 base at V and 6 bases at J, with 17 bases between. The CDR3 is made up of 16 amino acids. The chain's CDR3 is CASSLNTGWVINEQFF. In DNA form, the CDR3 reads TGTGCCAGCAGCTTGAACACAGGGTGGGTGATCAATGAGCAGTTCTTC.